Listed here are 30 T cell receptor beta chains from one sample, sequenced in a study of blood T cell repertoires in COVID-19. This table comes from immunoSEQ multiplex PCR, and its TCRdb copy is limited to in-frame clones, with some not included. The sample consists of 150,000 to 200,000 clones, around 89% of them appearing once. The specimen sequenced was PBMCs or T cells enriched from blood (not recorded which). Source of these receptors: a woman between 18 and 29 years old who had recovered from COVID-19.

This chain joins TRBV6-5 and TRBJ2-2; 7 nucleotides agree with TRBD1. Germline CDR1 and CDR2: MNHEY and SVGAGI. V dropped 7 bases and J dropped 1; count of bases not matched to a gene: 3. This CDR3 spans 14 amino acids. This CDR3 reads CASIRTGNTGELFF. The DNA of the CDR3 is TGTGCCAGCATCAGGACAGGGAACACCGGGGAGCTGTTTTTT.

The rearrangement uses TRBV6-4 and TRBJ2-6; D perhaps matches TRBD1 (5 bases). The V gene lost 0 bases and the J gene lost 2 bases, with 11 bases spanning the gap. The CDR3 loop spans 17 amino acids. Germline assignment: CDR1 MRHNA and CDR2 SNTAGT. This chain's CDR3 is CASSDSMSGTGANVLTF. The CDR3 DNA sequence: TGTGCCAGCAGTGACTCGATGTCAGGGACTGGGGCCAACGTCCTGACTTTC.

The J gene is TRBJ2-1, the V gene TRBV5-1, with 14 bases that match TRBD2. Germline V CDR1 and CDR2: SGHRS, YFSETQ. Trimming removed 0 bases from V and 8 bases from J; junction bases left unmatched: 4. This CDR3 has 16 amino acids. CDR3 region: CASSLGGTSGSDEQFF. The CDR3 DNA sequence: TGCGCCAGCAGCTTGGGTGGGACTAGCGGGAGCGATGAGCAGTTCTTC.

The chain is built from TRBV6-5 and TRBJ1-5; a possible D gene is TRBD1 (5 bases). From germline, CDR1 is MNHEY and CDR2 SVGAGI. With 7 bases removed from V and 6 bases from J, the gap between germline ends came to 16 bases. This CDR3 is built from 14 residues. CDR3: CASNNDGGGQPQHF. As DNA, the CDR3 is TGTGCCAGCAATAACGACGGGGGGGGTCAGCCCCAGCATTTT.

The rearrangement joins TRBV3-1 (or the pseudogene TRBV3-2) to TRBJ1-2, with a possible D match to TRBD1 (5 bases). CDR1 is LGHDT, CDR2 YNNKEL, per germline (reference sequence). The V end was cut by 1 base, the J end by 8 bases, with 17 bases between. The CDR3 contains 15 residues. CDR3 region: CASSQGAGDLSGYTF. CDR3 DNA: TGTGCCAGCAGCCAAGGGGCGGGGGACTTGAGCGGCTACACCTTC.

V gene TRBV4-1 combines with J gene TRBJ1-3, with unresolved D. Germline V gene sequence: CDR1 MGHRA, CDR2 YSYEKL. CDR3 size: 14 residues. V lost 8 bases to trimming and J lost 0 bases, with 11 bases between them. The CDR3 bases are TGCGCCAGCGGGCAACGGATCTCTGGAAACACCATATATTTT. Protein: CASGQRISGNTIYF.

This chain links TRBV28 with TRBJ1-2; D perhaps matches TRBD1 (6 bases). The CDR3 has 13 amino acids. V lost 6 bases, J lost 7 bases, and 15 bases lay in between. CDR1 is MDHEN, CDR2 SYDVKM, per germline. The CDR3 DNA follows: TGTGCCAGCAGCTTGGGGGGGCTGGGTGGCTACACCTTC. It translates to CASSLGGLGGYTF.

The CDR3 DNA follows: TGTGCCAGCAGCTTTTTAACGACAGGGATGGAGACCCAGTACTTC. It specifies CASSFLTTGMETQYF. This chain joins TRBV28 and TRBJ2-5; 7 bases line up with TRBD1. This CDR3 region has 15 residues. The V segment lost 6 bases and the J segment 5 bases; nucleotides outside the gene matches: 12. CDR1 is MDHEN, CDR2 SYDVKM, per germline.

The J gene is TRBJ2-2, the V gene TRBV20-1; D not certain. There are 13 residues in the CDR3. V lost 3 bases and J lost 0, with 5 bases in between. Germline V gene sequence: CDR1 DFQATT, CDR2 SNEGSKA (reference sequence). The CDR3 bases are TGCAGTGCTAGTCGCGCGAACACCGGGGAGCTGTTTTTT. It is translated as CSASRANTGELFF.

The CDR3 DNA sequence: TGCGCCAGCAGCCTGACTAGCGGGAGTTCCGATACGCAGTATTTT. Protein sequence: CASSLTSGSSDTQYF. V and J are TRBV5-1 and TRBJ2-3; 12 nucleotides align to TRBD2. J was trimmed by 6 bases and V by 4 bases; bases with no gene match: 6. CDR3 length: 15 residues. Looked up from germline, CDR1 is SGHRS and CDR2 is YFSETQ.

This rearrangement joins TRBV5-6 to TRBJ1-3; TRBD1 is a possible D gene (5 bases). This CDR3 comprises 14 residues. Germline V gene sequence: CDR1 SGHDT, CDR2 YYEEEE. Trimming removed 4 bases from V and 0 bases from J, with 8 bases in between. The CDR3 is CASSRGSSGNTIYF. In DNA form, the CDR3 reads TGTGCCAGCAGCAGGGGATCCTCTGGAAACACCATATATTTT.

J is TRBJ2-1 and V is TRBV5-1; 7 bases agree with TRBD2. Germline CDR1 reads SGHRS; CDR2 reads YFSETQ. This CDR3 has 17 residues. J gave up 0 bases and V 2 bases, and 8 bases lay outside the gene matches. The CDR3 reads CASSFGPSGSSYNEQFF. In nucleotides, the CDR3 is TGCGCCAGCAGCTTTGGTCCTAGCGGTAGCTCCTACAATGAGCAGTTCTTC.

This chain joins TRBV11-3 and TRBJ1-1; D not certain. Per the germline V gene, CDR1 is SGHNT and CDR2 is YENEEA. V gave up 4 bases and J gave up 5 bases, with 11 bases separating them. The CDR3 length is 13 residues. The CDR3 nucleotides read TGTGCCAGCAGCTATAGGACGGGGACTGAAGCTTTCTTT. It is translated as CASSYRTGTEAFF.

The chain links TRBV10-2 to TRBJ1-1; 8 nucleotides agree with TRBD1. In germline, CDR1 is WSHSY, CDR2 SAAADI. This CDR3 spans 14 amino acids. V lost 10 bases and J lost 4; bases outside the gene matches: 11. DNA of the CDR3: TGCGCCACCGACAGGGGCACAGGGGGCACTGAAGCTTTCTTT. It yields the protein CATDRGTGGTEAFF.

The chain combines TRBV28 with TRBJ1-2, with D possibly matching TRBD1 (5 bases). CDR1 and CDR2 from the germline V gene are MDHEN and SYDVKM. The CDR3 sequence is 13 residues long. The V end was cut by 4 bases, the J end by 5 bases, with 11 bases between. The CDR3 coding sequence is TGTGCCAGCAGTTATGCGGGGGTTTATGGCTACACCTTC. Translation: CASSYAGVYGYTF.

The chain combines TRBV7-2 with TRBJ2-5; 8 bases agree with TRBD1. Germline loops: CDR1 SGHTA, CDR2 FQGNSA. The junction had 12 bases not matched to a gene; V was cut back by 4 bases and J by 2 bases. CDR3 size: 17 residues. DNA for the CDR3: TGTGCCAGCAGCTCCCACCCGACAGGGGACCTTCAAGAGACCCAGTACTTC. As protein: CASSSHPTGDLQETQYF.

The chain combines TRBV6-7 with TRBJ2-1; 12 positions agree with TRBD2. TRBV6-7 has ORF status, its function being uncertain. V lost 2 bases and J lost 1; bases outside the gene matches: 15. The CDR3 is made up of 21 amino acids. The CDR3 spells CASSYPTGLAGSVESYNEQFF. CDR3 coding DNA: TGTGCCAGCAGTTACCCAACAGGACTAGCGGGGTCCGTAGAGTCCTACAATGAGCAGTTCTTC.

This chain links TRBV4-2 with TRBJ2-2, with D possibly matching TRBD2 (5 bases). The CDR3 extends over 16 amino acids. The germline gives CDR1 LGHNA, CDR2 YNFKEQ. The V end was cut by 8 bases, the J end by 0 bases, with 16 bases between. CDR3 bases: TGTGCCAGCGCCGATGTGAGGGTTTCGAACACCGGGGAGCTGTTTTTT. It encodes CASADVRVSNTGELFF.

The gene calls are TRBV25-1 and TRBJ2-3, with 7 nucleotides matching TRBD2. Unmatched junction bases numbered 11, after V lost 0 bases and J lost 2 bases. The V gene's germline CDR1 is MGHDK and CDR2 SYGVNS. The CDR3 is 18 residues long. The CDR3 protein is CASSEYVKGGSITDTQYF. CDR3 sequence (DNA): TGTGCCAGCAGTGAATATGTTAAGGGAGGGTCCATCACAGATACGCAGTATTTT.

The chain is built from TRBV4-1 and TRBJ2-5; D is possibly TRBD1 (5 bases). This CDR3 spans 13 amino acids. The V end lost 1 base, the J end lost 7 bases, and 10 bases lay between the germline ends. The germline V gene encodes CDR1 MGHRA and CDR2 YSYEKL. The CDR3 region has the DNA TGCGCCAGCAGCCAAGGTGGCACAGGGACCCAGTACTTC. Its protein is CASSQGGTGTQYF.

The gene calls are TRBV6-5 and TRBJ2-1; possible D gene TRBD1, 6 bases. Trimming left V 6 bases short and J 7 bases short, with 19 bases between. CDR1 and CDR2 from the germline V gene are MNHEY and SVGAGI. CDR3 length: 15 residues. The CDR3 DNA reads TGTGCCAGCAGAGAGGACAGCTCCTTAACAAATGAGCAGTTCTTC. Translating gives CASREDSSLTNEQFF.

V and J are TRBV9 and TRBJ2-2; 8 bases are shared with TRBD1. Germline-derived CDR1 and CDR2 are SGDLS and YYNGEE. The CDR3 length is 15 residues. Losses at the gene ends were 3 bases for V and 1 base for J; bases not matched to a gene: 2. The CDR3 DNA follows: TGTGCCAGCAGCGATGGACAGGGGAACACCGGGGAGCTGTTTTTT. Translating it yields CASSDGQGNTGELFF.

The V call is TRBV2, the J call TRBJ2-1; D gene unclear. Trimming shortened V by 5 bases and J by 10 bases, and 15 bases separated the two germline ends. CDR1 is SNHLY, CDR2 FYNNEI, per germline. There are 13 residues in the CDR3. In DNA form, the CDR3 reads TGTGCCAGCAGTCTTGGAAGCGCTGCCGAGCAGTTCTTC. Its protein product is CASSLGSAAEQFF.

This chain links TRBV2 with TRBJ2-1; 7 positions agree with TRBD2. Per the germline V gene, CDR1 is SNHLY and CDR2 is FYNNEI. This CDR3 is built from 15 residues. The V gene end was trimmed by 6 bases and the J gene end by 5 bases; junction bases not matched to a gene: 10. The CDR3 sequence is CASRSREVYNNEQFF. The DNA of the CDR3 is TGTGCCAGCAGGTCACGGGAGGTCTACAACAATGAGCAGTTCTTC.

The rearrangement uses TRBV19 and TRBJ2-2, with D maybe TRBD1 (5 bases). Trimming cost V 7 bases and J 6 bases, with 15 bases left between them. The germline CDR1 and CDR2 sequences are LNHDA and SQIVND (reference sequence). This CDR3 has 14 amino acids. The DNA of the CDR3 is TGTGCCAGTATAACCCCGACAGCGCCCGGGGAGCTGTTTTTT. Residues: CASITPTAPGELFF. Full variable domain (rest looked up from reference TRBV19 and TRBJ2-2): DGGITQSPKYLFRKEGQNVTLSCEQNLNHDAMYWYRQDPGQGLRLIYYSQIVNDFQKGDIAEGYSVSREKKESFPLTVTSAQKNPTAFYLCASITPTAPGELFFGEGSRLTVL.

A few counts support this clone. V usage is TRBV5-8 and J usage is TRBJ1-2, with TRBD1 matching over 8 bases. The CDR3 is made up of 14 amino acids. Germline trimming cut 4 bases from V and 3 bases from J; bases unmatched to any gene: 5. The germline V gene encodes CDR1 SGHTS and CDR2 YDEGEE. CDR3 DNA sequence: TGTGCCAGCAGCCGGACAGGGATGGACTATGGCTACACCTTC. Its translation: CASSRTGMDYGYTF.

The genes are TRBV27 and TRBJ1-2; D may be TRBD1 (5 bases). CDR3 size: 14 residues. Germline CDR1 MNHEY, CDR2 SMNVEV (reference sequence). The V end was cut by 5 bases, the J end by 5 bases, with 15 bases between. CDR3 DNA sequence: TGTGCCAGCAGTCATTCGGGGGGGGAGTATGGCTACACCTTC. It translates to CASSHSGGEYGYTF.

This clone was seen once. The V and J genes are TRBV7-9 and TRBJ2-4; D unresolved. In germline, CDR1 is SEHNR, CDR2 FQNEAQ (reference sequence). The CDR3 is 13 residues long. Trimming stripped 5 bases from V and 8 bases from J, with 13 bases between. The CDR3 reads CASSQSELYIQYF. The CDR3 DNA reads TGTGCCAGCAGCCAATCCGAGCTATACATTCAGTACTTC.

V is TRBV7-9 and J is TRBJ1-2; possible D gene TRBD1, 6 bases. This CDR3 spans 14 amino acids. Germline CDR1 is SEHNR and CDR2 is FQNEAQ (reference sequence). V lost 1 base and J 5 bases, leaving 11 bases between the germline ends. In nucleotides, the CDR3 is TGTGCCAGCAGCTTAGTTGGCAGGGGATATGGCTACACCTTC. Protein sequence: CASSLVGRGYGYTF.

This CDR3 is CASSGTSGARGTDTQYF. As DNA, the CDR3 is TGTGCCAGCAGCGGGACTAGCGGTGCCAGGGGCACAGATACGCAGTATTTT. The chain employs TRBV7-9 and TRBJ2-3, with 11 bases matching TRBD2. The CDR3 has 17 amino acids. The J segment lost 1 base and the V segment lost 5 bases, leaving 8 bases of the junction unmatched. Looked up from germline, CDR1 is SEHNR and CDR2 is FQNEAQ (reference sequence).